The 7 T cell receptor beta chains reported below all come from one sample, sequenced in a study of molecular identifiers for immune sequencing clone quantification (dated 2018 in TCRdb). Libraries came from PCR. TCRdb shows the sequencer as NextSeq 500. TCRdb passed the public sequencing reads through fastp at Q25 and MiXCR, retaining productive beta sequences. When rows share a CDR3 protein, they turn into one entry using the most common DNA and genes. For this sample the table gives tens of thousands of distinct CDR3 sequences, of which approximately 22% were detected only once. Over 0.95% of the sample comes from the top ten. The source material was naive CD8+ T cells from blood, with Jurkat cell RNA spiked in. The label giving this sample's cell subset or site can be read as: FACS-sorted CD8+CD4-CCR7+CD45RA+ naive T cells. The receptors here all came from a human donor in good health. Some libraries in this study had Jurkat cell RNA spiked in.

The rearrangement links TRBV29-1 to TRBJ2-5; 13 nucleotides agree with TRBD2. The CDR3 spans 16 residues. Per the germline V gene, CDR1 is SQVTM and CDR2 is ANQGSEA. Trimming took 4 bases from V and 4 from J; bases not matched to a gene: 9. CDR3 amino acids: CSVAGGLAGASETQYF. The CDR3 DNA reads TGCAGCGTTGCCGGAGGACTAGCGGGAGCTTCAGAGACCCAGTACTTC.

The chain uses TRBV18 and TRBJ2-3, with a weak D call TRBD2 (5 bases). The CDR3 is 17 amino acids. V dropped 1 base and J dropped 2 bases, with 16 bases sitting between them. Germline values: CDR1 KGHSH, CDR2 LQKENI. The CDR3 is CASSPQVVEGPTDTQYF. The CDR3 DNA follows: TGTGCCAGCTCACCACAGGTTGTTGAGGGTCCCACAGATACGCAGTATTTT.

In this sample, this clonotype turned up many times. This chain connects TRBV19 to TRBJ2-5; D may be TRBD1 (5 bases). The CDR3 covers 14 residues. The germline gives CDR1 LNHDA, CDR2 SQIVND (reference sequence). Trimming stripped 7 bases from V and 2 bases from J, with 14 bases between. The CDR3 coding sequence is TGTGCCAGTACACCTCAGGGTGGTCAAGAGACCCAGTACTTC. Translation gives CASTPQGGQETQYF.

The chain uses TRBV28 and TRBJ2-1; no definite D call. This CDR3 contains 15 residues. V was cut by 3 bases and J by 2 bases, with 11 bases left in between. Germline V gives CDR1 MDHEN, CDR2 SYDVKM. In DNA form, the CDR3 reads TGTGCCAGCAGTTTGGAGACCGCGACCTACAATGAGCAGTTCTTC. It specifies CASSLETATYNEQFF. The complete variable domain, with remaining parts taken from reference TRBV28 and TRBJ2-1, reads DVKVTQSSRYLVKRTGEKVFLECVQDMDHENMFWYRQDPGLGLRLIYFSYDVKMKEKGDIPEGYSVSREKKERFSLILESASTNQTSMYLCASSLETATYNEQFFGPGTRLTVL.

In its sample, this clonotype was seen many times. CDR3 bases: TGTGCCAGCAGCCCTTCTAGCGAGCTAGCCAAAAACATTCAGTACTTC. It translates to CASSPSSELAKNIQYF. This chain joins TRBV7-3 and TRBJ2-4; possible D gene TRBD2, 6 bases. Germline CDR1 SGHTA, CDR2 FQGTGA. CDR3 size: 16 residues. V gave up 5 bases and J gave up 0 bases, with 14 bases separating them. Filled out from reference TRBV7-3 and TRBJ2-4, the complete variable domain reads GAGVSQTPSNKVTEKGKYVELRCDPISGHTALYWYRQSLGQGPEFLIYFQGTGAADDSGLPNDRFFAVRPEGSVSTLKIQRTERGDSAVYLCASSPSSELAKNIQYFGAGTRLSVL.

This clonotype occurred many times. The chain carries TRBV4-3 and TRBJ2-2; the D gene is possibly TRBD1 (5 bases). Germline V gene lookup returns CDR1 LGHNA and CDR2 YSLEER. The CDR3 has 15 amino acids. V gave up 0 bases and J gave up 5 bases, with 10 bases separating them. This CDR3 is CASSQDLGVTGELFF. In nucleotides, the CDR3 is TGCGCCAGCAGCCAAGATCTAGGGGTAACCGGGGAGCTGTTTTTT.

This clonotype was picked up many times. The CDR3 region has the DNA TGTGCCAGCAGCTTTGAGGGAGTTGGAGCCGGGGAGCTGTTTTTT. This sequence encodes CASSFEGVGAGELFF. The V gene is TRBV5-6, the J gene TRBJ2-2; D is possibly TRBD2 (5 bases). The CDR3 sequence is 15 residues long. Trimming cost V 2 bases and J 6 bases, with 14 bases left between them. Germline CDR1 and CDR2: SGHDT and YYEEEE.